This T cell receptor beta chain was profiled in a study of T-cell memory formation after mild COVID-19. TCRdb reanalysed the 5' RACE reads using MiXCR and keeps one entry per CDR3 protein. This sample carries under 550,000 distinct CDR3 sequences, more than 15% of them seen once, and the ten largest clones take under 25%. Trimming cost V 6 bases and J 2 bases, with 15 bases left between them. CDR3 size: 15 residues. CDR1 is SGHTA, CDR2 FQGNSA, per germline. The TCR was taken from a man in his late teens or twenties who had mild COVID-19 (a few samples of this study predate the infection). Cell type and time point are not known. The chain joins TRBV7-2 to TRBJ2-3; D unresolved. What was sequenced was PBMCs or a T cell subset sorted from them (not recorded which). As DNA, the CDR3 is TGTGCCAGCAGACTCGGACCACAGCCCACAGATACGCAGTATTTT. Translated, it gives CASRLGPQPTDTQYF.